This passage covers 12 T cell receptor beta chains from one sample sequenced in a study of blood T cell repertoires in COVID-19. Produced via immunoSEQ multiplex PCR; TCRdb's table is partial and in-frame only. The table lists under 100,000 clones, approximately 86% of them singletons. The sequenced sample was peripheral blood. Receptors were obtained from a male donor with acute or convalescent COVID-19.

The V and J genes are TRBV2 and TRBJ2-3; 9 bases are shared with TRBD1. This CDR3 has 14 amino acids. The germline CDR1 and CDR2 sequences are SNHLY and FYNNEI. V gave up 10 bases and J gave up 0 bases; unmatched junction bases: 5. CDR3 amino acids: CATRDRESTDTQYF. The CDR3, as DNA: TGTGCCACCCGGGACAGGGAGAGCACAGATACGCAGTATTTT.

V and J are TRBV6-5 and TRBJ1-2; D call uncertain. The V gene's germline CDR1 is MNHEY and CDR2 SVGAGI. V gave up 2 bases and J gave up 5 bases, with 15 bases separating them. The CDR3 loop spans 15 amino acids. The CDR3 protein is CASSYESTSRYGYTF. The CDR3, as DNA: TGTGCCAGCAGTTACGAGTCAACTAGTCGATATGGCTACACCTTC.

V and J are TRBV4-1 and TRBJ2-6; 9 bases align to TRBD1. Per the germline V gene, CDR1 is MGHRA and CDR2 is YSYEKL. Unmatched junction bases numbered 7, after V lost 3 bases and J lost 1 base. This CDR3 region has 18 residues. CDR3 sequence reads: CASSQPGQGRSGANVLTF. CDR3 nucleotide sequence: TGCGCCAGCAGCCAGCCGGGACAGGGACGGTCTGGGGCCAACGTCCTGACTTTC.

This CDR3 is CASSARDYYGYTF. CDR3 DNA sequence: TGTGCCAGCAGCGCCCGGGATTACTATGGCTACACCTTC. The rearrangement uses TRBV9 and TRBJ1-2, with D unresolved. V lost 3 bases, J lost 3 bases, and 9 bases lay in between. Germline values: CDR1 SGDLS, CDR2 YYNGEE. The CDR3 contains 13 residues.

Here the CDR3 reads CASSELGGSSPLHF. The CDR3 DNA reads as TGCGCCAGCAGTGAGTTAGGAGGAAGTTCACCCCTCCACTTT. The chain recombines TRBV10-2 with TRBJ1-6; no definite D call. The CDR3 is made up of 14 amino acids. V was shortened by 1 base and J by 9 bases, with 10 bases between the two germline ends. The germline V gene encodes CDR1 WSHSY and CDR2 SAAADI.

Only one count was recorded for this clone. The chain links TRBV28 to TRBJ1-3; 10 bases fit TRBD1. In germline, CDR1 is MDHEN, CDR2 SYDVKM. This CDR3 is 15 amino acids long. V lost 5 bases and J lost 2; bases outside the gene matches: 3. The CDR3 sequence is CASSIGTGAGNTIYF. CDR3 nucleotide sequence: TGTGCCAGCAGTATCGGGACAGGGGCTGGAAACACCATATATTTT.

CDR3 bases: TGTGCCAGCAGTAACGACAGGGTAGGAGGCTACACCTTC. As protein: CASSNDRVGGYTF. The genes are TRBV6-5 and TRBJ1-2, with 7 nucleotides matching TRBD1. This CDR3 is 13 amino acids long. V shed 5 bases, J shed 8 bases, and the junction held 8 bases outside the gene matches. Germline values: CDR1 MNHEY, CDR2 SVGAGI.

The chain recombines TRBV2 with TRBJ2-7; D gene unclear. Trimming left V 4 bases short and J 6 bases short, with 16 bases between. This CDR3 spans 14 amino acids. CDR1 and CDR2 (germline): SNHLY, FYNNEI. The CDR3 DNA reads as TGTGCCAGCAGTGCGAGTCCTCAGGTCCGCGAGCAGTACTTC. Its protein is CASSASPQVREQYF.

This sequence joins TRBV4-2 and TRBJ2-7, with a weak D call TRBD1 (5 bases). Looked up from germline, CDR1 is LGHNA and CDR2 is YNFKEQ. V lost 1 base and J lost 0, with 7 bases in between. The CDR3 loop spans 14 amino acids. The CDR3 region has the DNA TGTGCCAGCAGCCAAGGACAGTTCTCCTACGAGCAGTACTTC. It translates to CASSQGQFSYEQYF.

The CDR3 protein is CAWSVSTGQGMSQPQHF. As DNA, the CDR3 is TGTGCCTGGAGTGTATCTACGGGACAGGGTATGAGTCAGCCCCAGCATTTT. The chain employs TRBV30 and TRBJ1-5, with 9 positions matching TRBD1. After removal of 0 bases from V and 6 bases from J, the junction contained 12 bases not matched to a gene. Per the germline V gene, CDR1 is GTSNPN and CDR2 is SVGIG (reference sequence). The CDR3 covers 17 residues. The entire variable domain, with the rest obtained from reference TRBV30 and TRBJ1-5, is as follows: SQTIHQWPATLVQPVGSPLSLECTVEGTSNPNLYWYRQAAGRGLQLLFYSVGIGQISSEVPQNLSASRPQDRQFILSSKKLLLSDSGFYLCAWSVSTGQGMSQPQHFGDGTRLSIL.

The chain carries TRBV3-1 (or the pseudogene TRBV3-2) and TRBJ2-1; possible D gene TRBD1, 6 bases. The germline V and J ends were trimmed by 4 bases and 2 bases, with 15 bases remaining between them. Germline loops: CDR1 LGHDT, CDR2 YNNKEL (reference sequence). This CDR3 has 16 amino acids. DNA for the CDR3: TGTGCCAGCAGCCCCGCAGGGGACATAGCCTACAATGAGCAGTTCTTC. Translation: CASSPAGDIAYNEQFF.

The CDR3 here is CASRGGGCGAKNIQYF. The CDR3 DNA follows: TGTGCCAGCCGCGGCGGCGGCTGTGGGGCCAAAAACATTCAGTACTTC. This sequence joins TRBV21-1 and TRBJ2-4; the table's D call, TRBD2, has no DNA check behind it. TRBV21-1 is given as a pseudogene. This CDR3 is 16 amino acids long.